This TCR beta chain was retrieved from a study of T cell repertoires in cytomegalovirus infection. Study as a whole: Public TCR beta signatures provided an indication of both CMV infection and a matching HLA type.

The CDR3 consists of 15 residues. The germline V and J ends were trimmed by 5 bases and 1 base, with 14 bases remaining between them. Per the germline V gene, CDR1 is SGHAT and CDR2 is FQNNGV. TCRdb reprocessed the reads with MiXCR, giving one entry per CDR3 protein. The table lists just under 550,000 distinct CDR3 sequences, more than 20% of them singletons, with approximately 13% in the top ten. This receptor was identified in a human donor in good health (CMV status not recorded). Some clones in this sample may be carry-over from other donors' samples. This rearrangement joins TRBV11-2 to TRBJ2-5, with D possibly matching TRBD2 (6 bases). The sample consisted of PBMCs. The CDR3 DNA reads as TGTGCCAGCAGCCCCCCCTGGGGGGTCCAAGAGACCCAGTACTTC. This gives the protein CASSPPWGVQETQYF. The full variable domain, in which reference TRBV11-2 and TRBJ2-5 provide the parts outside the CDR3, is EAGVAQSPRYKIIEKRQSVAFWCNPISGHATLYWYQQILGQGPKLLIQFQNNGVVDDSQLPKDRFSAERLKGVDSTLKIQPAKLEDSAVYLCASSPPWGVQETQYFGPGTRLLVL.